These 3 T cell receptor beta chains were all obtained from the same sample, sequenced in a study of T cell responses to AZD1222 COVID-19 vaccine. Generated by immunoSEQ multiplex PCR, the TCRdb table keeps only in-frame clones and is missing some. The sample contains under 130,000 clones, roughly 82% of which appear only once. Source: peripheral blood, taken on day 0 of AZD1222 vaccination. These TCRs come from an adult in good health.

The CDR3 coding sequence is TGTGCCATCAGTGAACCGGCGCCCTTTATAAGCTTAAGCTATGGCTACACCTTC. It codes for CAISEPAPFISLSYGYTF. The gene calls are TRBV10-3 and TRBJ1-2; no clear D gene. The CDR3 consists of 18 residues. Germline V gives CDR1 ENHRY, CDR2 SYGVKD. V lost 3 bases and J 4 bases, leaving 24 bases between the germline ends.

This sequence joins TRBV11-2 and TRBJ1-1; weak D call: TRBD1 (5 bases). The ends were cut back, 3 bases at V and 0 bases at J, with 14 bases in the middle. Germline values: CDR1 SGHAT, CDR2 FQNNGV. The CDR3 runs 16 residues. The CDR3 DNA reads as TGTGCCAGCAGCTTCGGGCAGGGCAGCGTGAACACTGAAGCTTTCTTT. This encodes CASSFGQGSVNTEAFF. Full variable domain (remainder filled in from reference TRBV11-2 and TRBJ1-1): EAGVAQSPRYKIIEKRQSVAFWCNPISGHATLYWYQQILGQGPKLLIQFQNNGVVDDSQLPKDRFSAERLKGVDSTLKIQPAKLEDSAVYLCASSFGQGSVNTEAFFGQGTRLTVV.

The CDR3 bases are TGTGCCAGCAGCTTAGGACAGGGGTCCACTGAAGCTTTCTTT. Encoded protein: CASSLGQGSTEAFF. V is TRBV11-3 and J is TRBJ1-1; 8 bases map to TRBD1. The J segment lost 4 bases and the V segment lost 1 base, leaving 2 bases of the junction unmatched. CDR1 SGHNT and CDR2 YENEEA come from the germline V gene. The CDR3 runs 14 residues.